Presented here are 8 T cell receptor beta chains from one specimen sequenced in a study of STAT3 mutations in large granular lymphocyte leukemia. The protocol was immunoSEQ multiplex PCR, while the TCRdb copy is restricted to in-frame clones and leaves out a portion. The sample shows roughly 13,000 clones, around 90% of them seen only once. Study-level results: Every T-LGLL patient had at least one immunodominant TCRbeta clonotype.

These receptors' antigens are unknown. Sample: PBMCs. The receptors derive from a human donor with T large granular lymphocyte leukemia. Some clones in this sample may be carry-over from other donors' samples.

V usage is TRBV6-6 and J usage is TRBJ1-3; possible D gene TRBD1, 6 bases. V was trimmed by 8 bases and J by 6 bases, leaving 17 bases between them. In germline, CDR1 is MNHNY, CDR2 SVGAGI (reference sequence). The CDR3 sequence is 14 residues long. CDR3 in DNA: TGTGCCAGCCGACGAGGGGGAGGGTTAAACACCATATATTTT. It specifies CASRRGGGLNTIYF.

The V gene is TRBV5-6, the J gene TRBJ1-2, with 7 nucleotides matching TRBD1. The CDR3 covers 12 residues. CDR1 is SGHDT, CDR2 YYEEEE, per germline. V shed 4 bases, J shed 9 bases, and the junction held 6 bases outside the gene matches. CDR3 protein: CASSPLTGRYTF. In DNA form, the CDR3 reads TGTGCCAGCAGCCCATTGACAGGGCGCTACACCTTC.

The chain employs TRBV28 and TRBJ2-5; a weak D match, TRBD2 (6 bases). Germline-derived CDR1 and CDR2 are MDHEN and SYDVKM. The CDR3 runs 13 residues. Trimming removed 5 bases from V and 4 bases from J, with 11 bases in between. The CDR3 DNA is TGTGCCAGCAGTACAAGCGGGCGAGAGACCCAGTACTTC. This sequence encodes CASSTSGRETQYF.

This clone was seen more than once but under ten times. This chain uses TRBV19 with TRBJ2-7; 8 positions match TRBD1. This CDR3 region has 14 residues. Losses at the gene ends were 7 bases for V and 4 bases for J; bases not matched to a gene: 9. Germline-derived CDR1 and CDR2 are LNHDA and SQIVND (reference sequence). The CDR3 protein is CASTAGGPGYEQYF. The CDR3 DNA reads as TGTGCCAGTACCGCAGGGGGCCCAGGGTACGAGCAGTACTTC.

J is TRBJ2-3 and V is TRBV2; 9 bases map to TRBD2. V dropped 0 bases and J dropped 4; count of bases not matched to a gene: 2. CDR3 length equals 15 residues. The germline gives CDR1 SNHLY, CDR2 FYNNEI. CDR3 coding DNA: TGTGCCAGCAGTGAAGCTCTAGCGGGGTCAGATACGCAGTATTTT. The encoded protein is CASSEALAGSDTQYF.

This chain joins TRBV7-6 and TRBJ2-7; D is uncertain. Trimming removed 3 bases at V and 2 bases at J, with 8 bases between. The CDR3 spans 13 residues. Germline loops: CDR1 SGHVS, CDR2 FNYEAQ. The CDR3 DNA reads TGTGCCAGCAGCTTTGGCAGAACCTACGAGCAGTACTTC. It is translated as CASSFGRTYEQYF.

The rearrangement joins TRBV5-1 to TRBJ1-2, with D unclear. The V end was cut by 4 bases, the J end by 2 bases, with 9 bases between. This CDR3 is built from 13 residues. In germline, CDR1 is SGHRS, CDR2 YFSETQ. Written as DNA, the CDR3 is TGCGCCAGCAGCGAGAGGGTCAACTATGGCTACACCTTC. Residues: CASSERVNYGYTF.

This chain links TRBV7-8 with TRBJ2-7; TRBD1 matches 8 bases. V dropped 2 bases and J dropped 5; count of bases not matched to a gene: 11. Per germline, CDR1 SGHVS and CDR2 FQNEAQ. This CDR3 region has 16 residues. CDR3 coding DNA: TGTGCCAGCAGCTTACCAGACAGGGGTTGGCGGAACGAGCAGTACTTC. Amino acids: CASSLPDRGWRNEQYF.